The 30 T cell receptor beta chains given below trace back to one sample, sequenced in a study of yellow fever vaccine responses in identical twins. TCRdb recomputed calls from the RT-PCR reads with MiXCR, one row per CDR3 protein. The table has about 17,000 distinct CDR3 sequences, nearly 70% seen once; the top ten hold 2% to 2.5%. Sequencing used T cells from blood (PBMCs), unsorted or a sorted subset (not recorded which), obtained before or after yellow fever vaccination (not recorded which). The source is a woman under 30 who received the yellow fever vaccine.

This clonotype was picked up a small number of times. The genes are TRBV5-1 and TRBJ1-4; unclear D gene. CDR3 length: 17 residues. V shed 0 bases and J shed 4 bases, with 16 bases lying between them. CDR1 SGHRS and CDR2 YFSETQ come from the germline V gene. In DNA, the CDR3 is TGCGCCAGCAGCTTGGGGGGAGCTTGGAAGAGTAATGAAAAACTGTTTTTT. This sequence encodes CASSLGGAWKSNEKLFF.

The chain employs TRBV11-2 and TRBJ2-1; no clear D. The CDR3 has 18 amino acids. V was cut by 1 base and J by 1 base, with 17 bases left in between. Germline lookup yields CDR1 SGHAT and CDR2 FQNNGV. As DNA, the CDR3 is TGTGCCAGCAGCTTAGGCGTCGCCTCCTCACCGTCCTACAATGAGCAGTTCTTC. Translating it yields CASSLGVASSPSYNEQFF. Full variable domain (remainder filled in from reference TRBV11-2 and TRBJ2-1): EAGVAQSPRYKIIEKRQSVAFWCNPISGHATLYWYQQILGQGPKLLIQFQNNGVVDDSQLPKDRFSAERLKGVDSTLKIQPAKLEDSAVYLCASSLGVASSPSYNEQFFGPGTRLTVL.

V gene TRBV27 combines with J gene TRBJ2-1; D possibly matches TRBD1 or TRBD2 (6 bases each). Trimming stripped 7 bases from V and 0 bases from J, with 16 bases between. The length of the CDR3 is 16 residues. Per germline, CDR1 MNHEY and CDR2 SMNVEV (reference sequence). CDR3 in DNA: TGTGCCAGCATATACAGAAGGGGGGACTCCTACAATGAGCAGTTCTTC. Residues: CASIYRRGDSYNEQFF.

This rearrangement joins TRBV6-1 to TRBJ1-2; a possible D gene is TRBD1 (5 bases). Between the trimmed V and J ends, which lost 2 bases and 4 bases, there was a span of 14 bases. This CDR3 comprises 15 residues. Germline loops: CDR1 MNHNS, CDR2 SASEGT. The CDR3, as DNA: TGTGCCAGCAGTGAACAGGCAGGGAGTTCCTATGGCTACACCTTC. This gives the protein CASSEQAGSSYGYTF.

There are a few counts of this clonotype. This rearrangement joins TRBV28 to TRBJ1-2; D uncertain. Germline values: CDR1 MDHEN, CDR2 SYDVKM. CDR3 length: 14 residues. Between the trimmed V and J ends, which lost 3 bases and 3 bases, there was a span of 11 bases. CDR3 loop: CASSLGGQHYGYTF. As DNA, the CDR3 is TGTGCCAGCAGTTTGGGTGGGCAACACTATGGCTACACCTTC.

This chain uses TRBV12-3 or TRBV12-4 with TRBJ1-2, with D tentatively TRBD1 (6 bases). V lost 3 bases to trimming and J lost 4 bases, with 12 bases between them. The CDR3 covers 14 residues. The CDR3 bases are TGTGCCAGCAGTTTGGGTCAGGGGACCTATGGCTACACCTTC. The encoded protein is CASSLGQGTYGYTF.

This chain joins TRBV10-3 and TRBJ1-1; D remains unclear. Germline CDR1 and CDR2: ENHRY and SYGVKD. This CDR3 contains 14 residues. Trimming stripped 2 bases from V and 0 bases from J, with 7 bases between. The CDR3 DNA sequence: TGTGCCATCAGTGAGGGAAGGATGAACACTGAAGCTTTCTTT. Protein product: CAISEGRMNTEAFF.

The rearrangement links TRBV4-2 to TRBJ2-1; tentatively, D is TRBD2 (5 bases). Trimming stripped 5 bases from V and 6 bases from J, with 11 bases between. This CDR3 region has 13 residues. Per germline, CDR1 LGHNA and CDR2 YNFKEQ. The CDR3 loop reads CASSTGLPNEQFF. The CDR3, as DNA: TGTGCCAGCAGCACTGGACTCCCCAATGAGCAGTTCTTC.

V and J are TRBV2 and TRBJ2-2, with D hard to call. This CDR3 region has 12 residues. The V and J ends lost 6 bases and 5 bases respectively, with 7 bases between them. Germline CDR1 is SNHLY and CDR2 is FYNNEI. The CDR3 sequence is CASRGKTGELFF. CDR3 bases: TGTGCCAGCAGGGGCAAAACCGGGGAGCTGTTTTTT.

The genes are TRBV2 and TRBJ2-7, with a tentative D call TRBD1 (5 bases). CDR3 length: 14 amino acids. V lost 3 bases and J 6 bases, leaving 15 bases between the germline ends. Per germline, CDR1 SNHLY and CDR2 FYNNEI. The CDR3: CASSEGPLGIEQYF. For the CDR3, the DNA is TGTGCCAGCAGTGAGGGGCCGCTGGGGATCGAGCAGTACTTC.

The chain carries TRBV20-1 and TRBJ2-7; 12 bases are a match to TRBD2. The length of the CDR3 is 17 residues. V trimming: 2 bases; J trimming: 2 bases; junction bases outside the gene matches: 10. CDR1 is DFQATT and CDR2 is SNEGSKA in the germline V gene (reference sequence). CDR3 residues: CSARSLLAGGPTYEQYV. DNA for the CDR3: TGCAGTGCTAGATCTTTACTAGCGGGGGGCCCCACCTACGAGCAGTACGTC.

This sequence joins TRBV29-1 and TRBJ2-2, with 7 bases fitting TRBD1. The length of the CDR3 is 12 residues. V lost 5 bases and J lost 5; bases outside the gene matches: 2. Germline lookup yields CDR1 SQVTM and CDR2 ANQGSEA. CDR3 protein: CSVNRGTGELFF. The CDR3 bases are TGCAGCGTTAACAGGGGAACCGGGGAGCTGTTTTTT.

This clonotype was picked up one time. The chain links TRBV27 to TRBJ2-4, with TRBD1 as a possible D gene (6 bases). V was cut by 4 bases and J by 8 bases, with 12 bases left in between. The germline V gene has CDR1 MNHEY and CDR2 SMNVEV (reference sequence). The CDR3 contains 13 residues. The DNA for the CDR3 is TGTGCCAGCAGTTATACAGGGATGGACATTCAGTACTTC. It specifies CASSYTGMDIQYF.

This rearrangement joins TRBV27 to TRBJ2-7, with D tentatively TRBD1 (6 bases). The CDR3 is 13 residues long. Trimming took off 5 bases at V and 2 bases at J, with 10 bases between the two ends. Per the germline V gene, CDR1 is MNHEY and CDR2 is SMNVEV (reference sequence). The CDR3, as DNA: TGTGCCAGCAGTCGGGCAGGGGCCTACGAGCAGTACTTC. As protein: CASSRAGAYEQYF.

CDR3: CASSGSVDEQFF. CDR3 bases: TGTGCCAGCAGTGGGAGCGTGGATGAGCAGTTCTTC. The chain combines TRBV6-1 with TRBJ2-1, with D unresolved. This CDR3 contains 12 residues. Trimming removed 4 bases at V and 8 bases at J, with 9 bases between. CDR1 and CDR2 (germline): MNHNS, SASEGT.

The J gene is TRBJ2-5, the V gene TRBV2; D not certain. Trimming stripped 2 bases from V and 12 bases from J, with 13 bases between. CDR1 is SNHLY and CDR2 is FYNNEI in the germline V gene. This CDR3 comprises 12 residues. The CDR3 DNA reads TGTGCCAGCAGTGAACGAAGCGAGCCAAAGTACTTC. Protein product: CASSERSEPKYF. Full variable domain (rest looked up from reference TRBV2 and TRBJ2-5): EPEVTQTPSHQVTQMGQEVILRCVPISNHLYFYWYRQILGQKVEFLVSFYNNEISEKSEIFDDQFSVERPDGSNFTLKIRSTKLEDSAMYFCASSERSEPKYFGPGTRLLVL.

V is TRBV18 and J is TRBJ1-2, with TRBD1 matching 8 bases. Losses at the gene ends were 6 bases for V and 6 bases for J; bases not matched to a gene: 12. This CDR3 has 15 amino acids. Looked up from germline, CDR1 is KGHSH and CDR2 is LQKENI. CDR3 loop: CASSQGQGRADGYTF. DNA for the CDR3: TGTGCCAGCTCCCAAGGACAGGGAAGAGCGGATGGCTACACCTTC.

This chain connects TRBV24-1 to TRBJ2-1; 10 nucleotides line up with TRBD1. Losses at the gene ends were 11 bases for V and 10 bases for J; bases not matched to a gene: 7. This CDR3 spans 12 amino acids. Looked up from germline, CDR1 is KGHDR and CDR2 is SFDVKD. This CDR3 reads CASQTGGGEQFF. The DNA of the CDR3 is TGTGCCAGTCAGACAGGGGGCGGGGAGCAGTTCTTC.

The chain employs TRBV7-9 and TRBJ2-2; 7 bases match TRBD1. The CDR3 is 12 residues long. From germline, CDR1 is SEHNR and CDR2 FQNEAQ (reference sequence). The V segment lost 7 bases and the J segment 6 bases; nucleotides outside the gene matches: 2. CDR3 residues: CASTQGAGELFF. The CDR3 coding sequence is TGTGCCAGCACCCAGGGGGCCGGGGAGCTGTTTTTT. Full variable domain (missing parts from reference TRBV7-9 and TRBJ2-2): DTGVSQNPRHKITKRGQNVTFRCDPISEHNRLYWYRQTLGQGPEFLTYFQNEAQLEKSRLLSDRFSAERPKGSFSTLEIQRTEQGDSAMYLCASTQGAGELFFGEGSRLTVL.

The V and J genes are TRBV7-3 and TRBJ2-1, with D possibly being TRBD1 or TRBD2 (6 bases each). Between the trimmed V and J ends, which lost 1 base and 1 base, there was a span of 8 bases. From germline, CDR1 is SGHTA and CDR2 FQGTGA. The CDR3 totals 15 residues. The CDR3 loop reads CASSLRGASYNEQFF. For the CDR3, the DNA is TGTGCCAGCAGCTTAAGGGGGGCGTCCTACAATGAGCAGTTCTTC.

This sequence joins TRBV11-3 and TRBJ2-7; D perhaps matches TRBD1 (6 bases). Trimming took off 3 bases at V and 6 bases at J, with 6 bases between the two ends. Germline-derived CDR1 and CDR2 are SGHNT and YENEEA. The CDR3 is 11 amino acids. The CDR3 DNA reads TGTGCCAGCAGCTTCAGGGGCGAGCAGTACTTC. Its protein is CASSFRGEQYF.

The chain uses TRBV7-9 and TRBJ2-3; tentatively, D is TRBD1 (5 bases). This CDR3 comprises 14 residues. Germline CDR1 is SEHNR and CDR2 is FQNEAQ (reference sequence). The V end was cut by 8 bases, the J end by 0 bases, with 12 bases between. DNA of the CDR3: TGTGCCAGCGGTACTAACAGGAGCACAGATACGCAGTATTTT. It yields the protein CASGTNRSTDTQYF.

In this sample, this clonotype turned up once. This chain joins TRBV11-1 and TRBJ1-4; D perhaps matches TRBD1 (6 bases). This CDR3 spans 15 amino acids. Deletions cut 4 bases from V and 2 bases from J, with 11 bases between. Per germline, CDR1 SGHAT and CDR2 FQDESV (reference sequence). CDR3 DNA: TGTGCCAGCAGCTCGAACAGGGATACTAATGAAAAACTGTTTTTT. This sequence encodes CASSSNRDTNEKLFF.

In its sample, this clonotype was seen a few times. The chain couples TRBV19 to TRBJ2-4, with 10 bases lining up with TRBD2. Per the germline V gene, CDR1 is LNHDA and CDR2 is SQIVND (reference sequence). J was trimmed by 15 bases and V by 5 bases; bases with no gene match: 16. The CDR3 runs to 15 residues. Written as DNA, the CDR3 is TGTGCCAGTAGTCTCCCGGGGAGCGGGAGGGCCTTTTGGTACTTC. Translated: CASSLPGSGRAFWYF.

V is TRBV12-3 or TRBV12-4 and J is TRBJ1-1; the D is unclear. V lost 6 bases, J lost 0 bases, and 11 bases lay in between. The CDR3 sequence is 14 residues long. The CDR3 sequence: CASSQNGVNTEAFF. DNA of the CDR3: TGTGCCAGCAGCCAGAATGGGGTGAACACTGAAGCTTTCTTT.

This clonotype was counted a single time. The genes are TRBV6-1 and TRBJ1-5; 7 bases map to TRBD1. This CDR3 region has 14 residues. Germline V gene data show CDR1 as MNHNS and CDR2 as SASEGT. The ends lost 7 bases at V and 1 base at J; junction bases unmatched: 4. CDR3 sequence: CASNPTGSNQPQHF. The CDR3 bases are TGTGCCAGCAACCCGACAGGGAGCAATCAGCCCCAGCATTTT.

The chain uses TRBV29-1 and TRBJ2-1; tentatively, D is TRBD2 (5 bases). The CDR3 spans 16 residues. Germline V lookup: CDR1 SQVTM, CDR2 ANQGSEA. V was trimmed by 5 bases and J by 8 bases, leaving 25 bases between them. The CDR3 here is CSVPFPYTPSTDEQFF. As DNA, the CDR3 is TGCAGCGTTCCCTTCCCATATACCCCTAGCACCGATGAGCAGTTCTTC.

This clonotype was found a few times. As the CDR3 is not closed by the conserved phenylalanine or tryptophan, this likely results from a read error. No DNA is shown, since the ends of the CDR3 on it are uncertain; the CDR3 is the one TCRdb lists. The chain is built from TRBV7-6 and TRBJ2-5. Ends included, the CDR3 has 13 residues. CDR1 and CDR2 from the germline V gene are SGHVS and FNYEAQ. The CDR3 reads CASSLSRLAAGAI.

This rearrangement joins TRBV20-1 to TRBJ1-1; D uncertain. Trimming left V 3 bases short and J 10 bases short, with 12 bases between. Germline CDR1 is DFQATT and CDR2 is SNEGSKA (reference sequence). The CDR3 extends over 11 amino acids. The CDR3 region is CSASSGPRAFF. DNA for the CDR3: TGCAGTGCTAGTTCTGGGCCGCGAGCTTTCTTT.

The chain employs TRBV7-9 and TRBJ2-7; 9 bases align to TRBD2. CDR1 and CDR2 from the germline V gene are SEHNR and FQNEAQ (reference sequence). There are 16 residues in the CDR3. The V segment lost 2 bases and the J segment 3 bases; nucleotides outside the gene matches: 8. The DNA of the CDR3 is TGTGCCAGCAGCTTAAACATTGGACTAGCGAGCTACGAGCAGTACGTC. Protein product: CASSLNIGLASYEQYV.